Listed here are 9 T cell receptor beta chains from one sample, sequenced in a study of a mutant IDH1 vaccine in newly diagnosed glioma. Profiling relied on immunoSEQ multiplex PCR, and the TCRdb table lists in-frame clones only, not all of them. The sample contains some 50,000 clones, 75% to 90% of which appear only once. The time point here: baseline, week 1 (first vaccination visit). The treatment was: pre-vaccination baseline after standard-of-care therapy. Material: PBMCs, obtained from a glioma patient treated with radiotherapy, temozolomide or both. The receptors come from a middle-aged man with glioma.

The chain combines TRBV28 with TRBJ1-5; D not resolved. V lost 3 bases and J lost 0, with 9 bases in between. The CDR3 is made up of 15 amino acids. Germline V gene sequence: CDR1 MDHEN, CDR2 SYDVKM. The CDR3 loop is CASSLRGYSNQPQHF. CDR3 nucleotides: TGTGCCAGCAGTTTGCGAGGCTATAGCAATCAGCCCCAGCATTTT.

The rearrangement links TRBV21-1 to TRBJ2-7; TRBD1 was called by the table and not checked on the DNA. TRBV21-1 is a pseudogene locus. This CDR3 has 13 amino acids. This chain's CDR3 is CASIRGMVYEQYF. CDR3 coding DNA: TGTGCCAGCATCAGGGGCATGGTTTACGAGCAGTACTTC.

This chain uses TRBV4-3 with TRBJ2-2; 8 bases match TRBD1. This CDR3 contains 14 residues. CDR1 and CDR2 from the germline V gene are LGHNA and YSLEER. V trimming: 3 bases; J trimming: 3 bases; junction bases outside the gene matches: 0. The CDR3 sequence is CASSQDRDTGELFF. In DNA form, the CDR3 reads TGCGCCAGCAGCCAGGACAGGGACACCGGGGAGCTGTTTTTT.

This clone was picked up a small number of times. V and J are TRBV29-1 and TRBJ2-7; 10 bases agree with TRBD2. The CDR3 sequence is 14 residues long. The J segment lost 2 bases and the V segment lost 5 bases, leaving 6 bases of the junction unmatched. Looked up from germline, CDR1 is SQVTM and CDR2 is ANQGSEA. Here the CDR3 reads CSVSGTSVPYEQYF. As DNA, the CDR3 is TGCAGCGTTTCGGGGACTAGCGTTCCCTACGAGCAGTACTTC.

This chain uses TRBV15 with TRBJ1-5; a weak D match, TRBD1 (6 bases). Germline CDR1 reads LNHNV; CDR2 reads YYDKDF (reference sequence). The V gene lost 0 bases and the J gene lost 6 bases, with 12 bases spanning the gap. The CDR3 is 15 amino acids. The chain's CDR3 is CATSRDPGGGQPQHF. The CDR3 nucleotides are TGTGCCACCAGCAGAGATCCCGGGGGCGGTCAGCCCCAGCATTTT.

This clone showed up just once. The chain recombines TRBV5-1 with TRBJ2-5; 8 bases map to TRBD1. The V gene end was trimmed by 4 bases and the J gene end by 4 bases; junction bases not matched to a gene: 3. Germline values: CDR1 SGHRS, CDR2 YFSETQ. The CDR3 consists of 13 residues. For the CDR3, the DNA is TGCGCCAGCAGCAGGACAGGGAGAGAGACCCAGTACTTC. It yields the protein CASSRTGRETQYF.

The J gene is TRBJ2-2, the V gene TRBV18; TRBD1 matches at 8 bases. This CDR3 contains 15 residues. Looked up from germline, CDR1 is KGHSH and CDR2 is LQKENI. The V gene end was trimmed by 6 bases and the J gene end by 6 bases; junction bases not matched to a gene: 9. The CDR3 nucleotides are TGTGCCAGCTCCCTGAGACAGGGGTCTTCCGGGGAGCTGTTTTTT. Protein: CASSLRQGSSGELFF. Based on the CDR3 plus reference TRBV18 and TRBJ2-2, the full variable domain is NAGVMQNPRHLVRRRGQEARLRCSPMKGHSHVYWYRQLPEEGLKFMVYLQKENIIDESGMPKERFSAEFPKEGPSILRIQQVVRGDSAAYFCASSLRQGSSGELFFGEGSRLTVL.

The rearrangement uses TRBV19 and TRBJ2-1, with 7 bases fitting TRBD2. The CDR3 totals 13 residues. Germline V lookup: CDR1 LNHDA, CDR2 SQIVND (reference sequence). V gave up 5 bases and J gave up 9 bases; unmatched junction bases: 7. The CDR3: CASSPRSSGEQFF. DNA of the CDR3: TGTGCCAGTAGTCCCAGGTCTAGCGGTGAGCAGTTCTTC.

The chain is built from TRBV5-4 and TRBJ2-2; 11 nucleotides line up with TRBD2. CDR1 SGHNT and CDR2 YYREEE come from the germline V gene (reference sequence). CDR3 length: 17 residues. Trimming cost V 4 bases and J 7 bases; bases outside gene matches: 12. The CDR3 DNA sequence: TGTGCCAGCAGCCCGGGGGGCACTAGCGGGAGTATCGGGGAGCTGTTTTTT. Its protein is CASSPGGTSGSIGELFF.